This TCR beta chain was documented in a study of OX40 agonist ivuxolimab in advanced cancers. Study-wide background: Prior checkpoint blockade (anti-PD-1, anti-PD-L1 or anti-CTLA-4) was permitted; around 37% had it.

This clone was seen only once. Clones were sequenced by immunoSEQ multiplex PCR, and TCRdb holds only the in-frame ones, with some missing. The data show tens of thousands of clones, about 93% seen once. The CDR3 is made up of 17 amino acids. Germline lookup yields CDR1 SGHTA and CDR2 FQGNSA. Trimming removed 6 bases from V and 7 bases from J, with 27 bases in between. This receptor was obtained from an adult with an advanced solid tumor such as melanoma, head and neck, liver or kidney cancer. The sequences come from CD4+ or CD8+ T cells sorted from blood, collected in a trial of the OX40 agonist ivuxolimab. The gene calls are TRBV7-2 and TRBJ2-5; the D gene is possibly TRBD2 (6 bases). The CDR3 coding sequence is TGTGCCAGCAGGTTACCCTCAAGCGGGCCCCTGTTGGGGACCCAGTACTTC. The encoded protein is CASRLPSSGPLLGTQYF.